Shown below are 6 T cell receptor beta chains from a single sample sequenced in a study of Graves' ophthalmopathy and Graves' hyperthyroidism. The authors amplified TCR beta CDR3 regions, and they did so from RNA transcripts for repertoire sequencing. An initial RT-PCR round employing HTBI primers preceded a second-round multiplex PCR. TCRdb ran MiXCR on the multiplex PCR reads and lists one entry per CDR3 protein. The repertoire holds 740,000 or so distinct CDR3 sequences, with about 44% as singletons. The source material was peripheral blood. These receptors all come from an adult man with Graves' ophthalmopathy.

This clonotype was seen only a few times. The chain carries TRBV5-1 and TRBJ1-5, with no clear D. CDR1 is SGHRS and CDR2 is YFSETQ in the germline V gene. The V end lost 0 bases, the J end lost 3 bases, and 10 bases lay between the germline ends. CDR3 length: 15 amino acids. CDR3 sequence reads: CASSLGGVNNQPQHF. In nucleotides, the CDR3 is TGCGCCAGCAGCTTGGGCGGGGTAAACAATCAGCCCCAGCATTTT.

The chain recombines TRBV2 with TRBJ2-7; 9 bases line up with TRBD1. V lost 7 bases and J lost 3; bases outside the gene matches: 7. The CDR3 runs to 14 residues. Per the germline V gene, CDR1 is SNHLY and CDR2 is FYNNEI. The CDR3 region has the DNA TGTGCCAGCAACTTAGGACAGGGGAACTACGAGCAGTACTTC. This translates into CASNLGQGNYEQYF. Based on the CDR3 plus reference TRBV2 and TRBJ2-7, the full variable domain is EPEVTQTPSHQVTQMGQEVILRCVPISNHLYFYWYRQILGQKVEFLVSFYNNEISEKSEIFDDQFSVERPDGSNFTLKIRSTKLEDSAMYFCASNLGQGNYEQYFGPGTRLTVT.

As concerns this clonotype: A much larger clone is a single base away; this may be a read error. The CDR3 loop is CATSDEAAGKLFF. The CDR3 DNA reads as TGTGCCACCAGTGACGAGGCCGCCGGGAAGCTGTTTTTT. The rearrangement joins TRBV7-9 to TRBJ2-2, with D perhaps matching TRBD2 (5 bases). Germline V gene lookup returns CDR1 SEHNR and CDR2 FQNEAQ (reference sequence). The CDR3 loop spans 13 amino acids.

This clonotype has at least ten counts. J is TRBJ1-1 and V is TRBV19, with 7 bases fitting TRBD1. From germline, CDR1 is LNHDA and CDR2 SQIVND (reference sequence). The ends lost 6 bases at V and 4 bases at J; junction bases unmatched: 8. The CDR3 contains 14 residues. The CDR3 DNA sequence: TGTGCCAGTAGGCCTAAGGGACAGCCCACTGAAGCTTTCTTT. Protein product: CASRPKGQPTEAFF.

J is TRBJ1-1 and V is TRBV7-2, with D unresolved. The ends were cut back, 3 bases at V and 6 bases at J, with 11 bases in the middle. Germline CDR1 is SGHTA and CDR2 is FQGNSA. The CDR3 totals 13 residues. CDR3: CASSFRLGPEAFF. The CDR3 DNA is TGTGCCAGCAGCTTTCGTCTTGGGCCTGAAGCTTTCTTT. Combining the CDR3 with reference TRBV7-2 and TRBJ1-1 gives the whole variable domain GAGVSQSPSNKVTEKGKDVELRCDPISGHTALYWYRQSLGQGLEFLIYFQGNSAPDKSGLPSDRFSAERTGGSVSTLTIQRTQQEDSAVYLCASSFRLGPEAFFGQGTRLTVV.

The CDR3 protein is CATQMNTEAFF. The CDR3 DNA reads as TGTGCCACTCAGATGAACACTGAAGCTTTCTTT. This chain joins TRBV12-3 or TRBV12-4 and TRBJ1-1; D remains ambiguous. This CDR3 has 11 residues. V dropped 10 bases and J dropped 0 bases, with 6 bases sitting between them.